This T cell receptor beta chain stems from a study of T cell responses to AZD1222 COVID-19 vaccine. Findings and caveats of the study: Spike-spanning, vaccine-associated CD4 TCRs were dominant at 160-218 and 743-854. Two doses of AZD1222 preceded a rise in Spike-specific TCR breadth and depth. Donors were largely white British and mainly female; clonal diversity was possibly underestimated. Repertoire collection took place solely once the T cell response had peaked.

Regarding this clone: Its antigen is unidentified.

Measured with immunoSEQ multiplex PCR; TCRdb has only the in-frame clones, and not every one. The table records 150,000 to 160,000 clones, about 90% of them present only once. Germline CDR1 SGHDT, CDR2 YYEEEE. CDR3 length equals 17 residues. V lost 0 bases and J 2 bases, leaving 17 bases between the germline ends. The source was peripheral blood, collected on day 0 of MenACWY control vaccination. The chain carries TRBV5-6 and TRBJ1-2, with unresolved D. The TCR sequence derives from an adult in good health. The CDR3 DNA follows: TGTGCCAGCAGCTTGGTAGGGTACGAGGCGATGAACTATGGCTACACCTTC. Its translation: CASSLVGYEAMNYGYTF.